A selection of T cell receptor beta chains follows, all from one sample in a study of blood T cell repertoires in COVID-19. The protocol was immunoSEQ multiplex PCR, while the TCRdb copy is restricted to in-frame clones and leaves out a portion. The top ten clones hold 9.5% to 15% of a sample with about 240,000 clones, more than 75% of them seen once. The source material was peripheral blood. These receptors were collected from a woman aged 60-75 years with active or convalescent COVID-19. Both conserved end residues are trimmed from each CDR3. The order of the fields is V gene, J gene, CDR3 protein.

V: TRBV3-1/TRBV3-2; J: TRBJ2-5; CDR3: ASSQTSGGWETQY
V: TRBV27; J: TRBJ1-5; CDR3: ASSLVSRGHQPQH
V: TRBV7-2; J: TRBJ2-5; CDR3: ASSFRLAGVQTQY
V: TRBV23-1; J: TRBJ2-1; CDR3: ASSSNGSSHNEQF
V: TRBV7-8; J: TRBJ1-6; CDR3: ASSLGGQRNSPLH
V: TRBV30; J: TRBJ1-1; CDR3: AYHRGAGTEAF
V: TRBV5-1; J: TRBJ1-2; CDR3: ASSLIQGARYNGYT
V: TRBV2; J: TRBJ2-7; CDR3: ASSGQGAGEQY
V: TRBV3-1/TRBV3-2; J: TRBJ1-2; CDR3: ASSPTVGPTYGYT
V: TRBV7-9; J: TRBJ1-2; CDR3: ASSSTDRLYGYT
V: TRBV20-1; J: TRBJ1-2; CDR3: SARVPSYT
V: TRBV5-4; J: TRBJ2-3; CDR3: AFSGQVSTDTQY
V: TRBV19; J: TRBJ1-6; CDR3: ASSTRVSPLH
V: TRBV28; J: TRBJ2-5; CDR3: ASSSSAAGGLETQY
V: TRBV6-1; J: TRBJ2-5; CDR3: ASSGAGGFRETQY
V: TRBV14; J: TRBJ1-5; CDR3: ASSLSLDQPQH
V: TRBV7-8; J: TRBJ1-2; CDR3: ASSFFTAPYDYT
V: TRBV5-1; J: TRBJ2-2; CDR3: ASSLGTGRTGELF
V: TRBV6-2/TRBV6-3; J: TRBJ2-3; CDR3: ASSYPGDGTDTQY
V: TRBV2; J: TRBJ1-2; CDR3: ASQRQGARGYT
V: TRBV5-6; J: TRBJ2-1; CDR3: ASSLPGTVGDEQF
V: TRBV14; J: TRBJ2-1; CDR3: ASSQVTWRQF
V: TRBV9; J: TRBJ1-6; CDR3: ASSVEPGIFGNSPLH
V: TRBV3-1/TRBV3-2; J: TRBJ2-5; CDR3: ASSQARQGRPEETQY
V: TRBV4-3; J: TRBJ1-5; CDR3: ASSPSPGEPQH
V: TRBV18; J: TRBJ1-4; CDR3: ASSRAGTGVTTNEKLF
V: TRBV7-2; J: TRBJ1-1; CDR3: ASSQYGTGVAF
V: TRBV11-1; J: TRBJ2-5; CDR3: ASSRGTGVD
V: TRBV15; J: TRBJ2-5; CDR3: ATSSHGGYQETQY
V: TRBV30; J: TRBJ1-3; CDR3: AWLTQNTIY
V: TRBV10-1; J: TRBJ2-1; CDR3: ASSESRGLAGTYNEQF
V: TRBV27; J: TRBJ1-4; CDR3: ASSLVGNEKLF
V: TRBV30; J: TRBJ2-1; CDR3: AWRRGGGNEQF
V: TRBV7-3; J: TRBJ2-3; CDR3: ASSLTSGGADTQY
V: TRBV9; J: TRBJ2-7; CDR3: ASSPDQGGSSYEQY
V: TRBV6-1; J: TRBJ1-2; CDR3: ASSDPGQVPS
V: TRBV5-1; J: TRBJ2-7; CDR3: ASRDIINYEQY
V: TRBV27; J: TRBJ2-7; CDR3: ASSLGGRGLYEQY
V: TRBV2; J: TRBJ1-1; CDR3: ASRPDSEAF
V: TRBV4-3; J: TRBJ2-7; CDR3: ASSQDRGHEQY
V: TRBV4-1; J: TRBJ2-1; CDR3: ASSQELASGRRGF
V: TRBV21-1; J: TRBJ1-6; CDR3: ASSTMTASSYNSPLH
V: TRBV29-1; J: TRBJ2-3; CDR3: SVCRGTADTQY
V: TRBV7-9; J: TRBJ1-6; CDR3: ASSPWTGSNSPLH
V: TRBV5-6; J: TRBJ1-2; CDR3: ASSLAGGRGYGYT
V: TRBV30; J: TRBJ1-2; CDR3: AWSENRPYGYT
V: TRBV27; J: TRBJ1-5; CDR3: ASSSYGGPNQPQH
V: TRBV4-1; J: TRBJ1-5; CDR3: ASSSGTGGGSNQPQH
V: TRBV5-1; J: TRBJ2-2; CDR3: ASSLRGGELAGELF
V: TRBV4-1; J: TRBJ1-1; CDR3: ASSQDVMRGGTEAF
V: TRBV27; J: TRBJ1-5; CDR3: ASSLRGGGYQPQH
V: TRBV6-5; J: TRBJ1-1; CDR3: ASSYSGAGVPEAF
V: TRBV12-1; J: TRBJ2-3; CDR3: ASSSGLEATDTQY
V: TRBV27; J: TRBJ2-7; CDR3: ASSPLAGAGYEQY
V: TRBV3-1/TRBV3-2; J: TRBJ2-3; CDR3: ASSWGQSTDTQY
V: TRBV6-5; J: TRBJ2-7; CDR3: ASSYSKGPGNEQY
V: TRBV5-4; J: TRBJ2-6; CDR3: ASSLSYSGANVLT